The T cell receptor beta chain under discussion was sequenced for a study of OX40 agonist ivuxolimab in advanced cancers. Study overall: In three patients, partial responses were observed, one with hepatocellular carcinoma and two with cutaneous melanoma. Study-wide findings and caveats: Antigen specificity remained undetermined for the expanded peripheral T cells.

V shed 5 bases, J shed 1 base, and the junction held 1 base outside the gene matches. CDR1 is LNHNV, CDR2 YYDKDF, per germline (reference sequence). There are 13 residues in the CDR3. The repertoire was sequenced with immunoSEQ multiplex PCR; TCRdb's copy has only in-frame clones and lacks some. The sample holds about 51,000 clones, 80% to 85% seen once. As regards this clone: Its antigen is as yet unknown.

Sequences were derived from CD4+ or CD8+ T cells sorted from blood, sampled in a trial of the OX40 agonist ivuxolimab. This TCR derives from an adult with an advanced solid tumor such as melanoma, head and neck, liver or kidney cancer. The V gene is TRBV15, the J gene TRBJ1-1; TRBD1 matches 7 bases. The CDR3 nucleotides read TGTGCCACCAGCCGGACAGGGAACACTGAAGCTTTCTTT. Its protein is CATSRTGNTEAFF.